These 24 T cell receptor beta chains came from one sample sequenced in a study of cytomegalovirus exposure and HLA in healthy donors. The repertoire was sequenced with immunoSEQ multiplex PCR; TCRdb's copy has only in-frame clones and lacks some. Here the sample spans some 44,000 clones, approximately 90% being singletons. Sequenced sample: PBMCs. Source of these receptors: a man in his late teens or twenties in good health and CMV-seronegative.

Details on this clone: It is likely a read error, because the conserved phenylalanine at the end of the CDR3 is missing. It is unclear where the CDR3 begins or ends on the DNA, so no DNA is shown, and the CDR3 is as TCRdb lists it. The chain has TRBV6-5 and TRBJ2-7; the table's D gene call, TRBD1, was not cross checked with the DNA. A total of 12 residues make up the CDR3, ends included. Per germline, CDR1 MNHEY and CDR2 SVGAGI. CDR3 sequence reads: CASSEIWDSPYI.

CDR3 loop: CASSLGQNEAFF. As DNA, the CDR3 is TGTGCCAGCAGCTTAGGCCAGAATGAAGCTTTCTTT. The V and J genes are TRBV7-9 and TRBJ1-1; D unresolved. CDR1 is SEHNR and CDR2 is FQNEAQ in the germline V gene (reference sequence). The CDR3 is 12 residues long. V lost 1 base and J 7 bases, leaving 7 bases between the germline ends. Variable domain in full (rest from reference TRBV7-9 and TRBJ1-1): DTGVSQNPRHKITKRGQNVTFRCDPISEHNRLYWYRQTLGQGPEFLTYFQNEAQLEKSRLLSDRFSAERPKGSFSTLEIQRTEQGDSAMYLCASSLGQNEAFFGQGTRLTVV.

The V gene is TRBV11-2, the J gene TRBJ2-7; no clear D gene. There are 12 residues in the CDR3. The V end lost 7 bases, the J end lost 1 base, and 8 bases lay between the germline ends. The germline CDR1 and CDR2 sequences are SGHAT and FQNNGV. The CDR3, as DNA: TGTGCCAGCACCCCAGTTTCCTACGAGCAGTACTTC. Its translation: CASTPVSYEQYF.

The CDR3 here is CAISEAGPGPQHF. DNA for the CDR3: TGTGCCATCAGTGAGGCGGGACCGGGACCCCAGCATTTT. This chain links TRBV10-3 with TRBJ1-5; D is perhaps TRBD1 (5 bases). Trimming pared 2 bases from V and 10 bases from J, leaving 12 bases between. The CDR3 runs to 13 residues. Germline V gene data show CDR1 as ENHRY and CDR2 as SYGVKD.

The chain has TRBV21-1 and TRBJ2-7; the D call TRBD2 from the table was never checked on the DNA. TRBV21-1 is a listed pseudogene. There are 17 residues in the CDR3. As DNA, the CDR3 is TGTGCCAGCAGAACCGGGACTAGGCTCCCACTCTCCTACGAGCAGTACTTC. Encoded protein: CASRTGTRLPLSYEQYF.

The chain links TRBV7-8 to TRBJ2-4; a possible D gene is TRBD1 (6 bases). Per germline, CDR1 SGHVS and CDR2 FQNEAQ. V was shortened by 1 base and J by 0 bases, with 10 bases between the two germline ends. The length of the CDR3 is 16 residues. The CDR3 nucleotides read TGTGCCAGCAGCTTAGGAGTAGGGGGAGCCAAAAACATTCAGTACTTC. Encoded protein: CASSLGVGGAKNIQYF.

This clone has just one count. The chain employs TRBV15 and TRBJ2-7; 8 bases align to TRBD1. CDR1 is LNHNV, CDR2 YYDKDF, per germline (reference sequence). CDR3 length: 15 residues. V lost 0 bases and J lost 4; bases outside the gene matches: 5. In nucleotides, the CDR3 is TGTGCCACCAGCAGAGACCCAGGGGGCCTTTACGAGCAGTACTTC. This sequence encodes CATSRDPGGLYEQYF.

The chain carries TRBV4-1 and TRBJ1-2, with 9 positions matching TRBD1. This CDR3 is built from 17 residues. Germline CDR1 is MGHRA and CDR2 is YSYEKL. The V gene end was trimmed by 6 bases and the J gene end by 7 bases; junction bases not matched to a gene: 18. DNA of the CDR3: TGCGCCAGCAGGATGCCGGGACAGGGCCCATCGTCACCTGGCTACACCTTC. Its protein is CASRMPGQGPSSPGYTF.

This clone was seen a few times. The V gene is TRBV6-5, the J gene TRBJ1-2; a possible D gene is TRBD1 (5 bases). Germline assignment: CDR1 MNHEY and CDR2 SVGAGI. Trimming took 5 bases from V and 5 from J, leaving 18 bases between them. The CDR3 consists of 15 residues. This CDR3 is CASSQQARAQYGYTF. CDR3 nucleotides: TGTGCCAGCAGTCAACAGGCACGGGCCCAATATGGCTACACCTTC.

The chain joins TRBV6-5 to TRBJ1-3; D is unclear. From germline, CDR1 is MNHEY and CDR2 SVGAGI. V lost 3 bases, J lost 2 bases, and 14 bases lay in between. The CDR3 consists of 16 residues. CDR3 protein: CASSYNGGRTGNTIYF. The CDR3 nucleotides read TGTGCCAGCAGTTATAACGGAGGCCGAACTGGAAACACCATATATTTT.

V is TRBV5-5 and J is TRBJ1-5, with TRBD1 matching over 8 bases. V shed 4 bases and J 5 bases; nucleotides not matched to a gene: 14. Germline V gives CDR1 SGHKS, CDR2 YYEKEE (reference sequence). CDR3 length: 17 residues. The CDR3 loop is CASSTWGDRGDDQPQHF. The CDR3 DNA reads as TGTGCCAGCAGCACGTGGGGAGACAGGGGCGATGATCAGCCCCAGCATTTT.

The rearrangement links TRBV6-5 to TRBJ2-2; the match to TRBD2 covers 9 bases. This CDR3 has 14 residues. Losses at the gene ends were 6 bases for V and 7 bases for J; bases not matched to a gene: 6. Germline V CDR1 and CDR2: MNHEY, SVGAGI. The CDR3 nucleotides are TGTGCCAGCAGCGTAGCGGGGGTAGTCGGGGAGCTGTTTTTT. Amino acid sequence: CASSVAGVVGELFF.

The CDR3 loop reads CASSDYHEQYF. CDR3 bases: TGCGCCAGCAGCGACTACCACGAGCAGTACTTC. The chain couples TRBV5-1 to TRBJ2-7; the D gene is possibly TRBD2 (5 bases). V lost 4 bases, J lost 5 bases, and 7 bases lay in between. The CDR3 is 11 amino acids. CDR1 is SGHRS and CDR2 is YFSETQ in the germline V gene.

This chain connects TRBV29-1 to TRBJ2-1, with D hard to call. CDR1 and CDR2 (germline): SQVTM, ANQGSEA. CDR3 length: 13 residues. Trimming took off 5 bases at V and 3 bases at J, with 11 bases between the two ends. CDR3 DNA sequence: TGCAGCGTTCCGGTCGTTGACTACAATGAGCAGTTCTTC. This sequence encodes CSVPVVDYNEQFF.

The chain joins TRBV7-2 to TRBJ2-1; tentative D call: TRBD2 (6 bases). CDR1 SGHTA and CDR2 FQGNSA come from the germline V gene. The CDR3 runs 15 residues. V was shortened by 3 bases and J by 7 bases, with 16 bases between the two germline ends. CDR3 nucleotide sequence: TGTGCCAGCAGCTTGACGGGAGCCGGGGTGAATGAGCAGTTCTTC. It codes for CASSLTGAGVNEQFF.

The V call is TRBV6-1, the J call TRBJ1-2, with 7 positions matching TRBD1. This CDR3 has 13 amino acids. CDR1 is MNHNS, CDR2 SASEGT, per germline. V shed 6 bases, J shed 6 bases, and the junction held 7 bases outside the gene matches. The CDR3 bases are TGTGCCAGCAGACACGACAGGGATAATGGCTACACCTTC. It codes for CASRHDRDNGYTF.

The CDR3 DNA follows: TGTGCCAGCAGCGCCGACACCACAGATACGCAGTATTTT. Amino acids: CASSADTTDTQYF. The chain carries TRBV7-9 and TRBJ2-3; D is uncertain. V was pared by 5 bases and J by 2 bases, with 8 bases between. Germline CDR1 and CDR2: SEHNR and FQNEAQ (reference sequence). CDR3 length equals 13 residues.

The rearrangement links TRBV7-8 to TRBJ2-6; D is unclear. The CDR3 extends over 15 amino acids. Trimming pared 0 bases from V and 1 base from J, leaving 4 bases between. Germline CDR1 and CDR2: SGHVS and FQNEAQ. CDR3 loop: CASSLARSGANVLTF. The DNA for the CDR3 is TGTGCCAGCAGCTTAGCCCGTTCTGGGGCCAACGTCCTGACTTTC.

This chain links TRBV2 with TRBJ1-2; 9 positions agree with TRBD1. The CDR3 consists of 14 residues. The germline V gene encodes CDR1 SNHLY and CDR2 FYNNEI. Trimming at V came to 6 bases and at J to 7 bases, leaving 9 bases not matched to a gene. The CDR3 protein is CASRPRGQGAGYTF. CDR3 bases: TGTGCCAGCAGACCCCGGGGACAGGGAGCTGGCTACACCTTC.

Written as DNA, the CDR3 is TGCAGTGCTAGAGATGGGGGGACGACTTTCTTT. Protein product: CSARDGGTTFF. The chain has TRBV20-1 and TRBJ1-1; D possibly corresponds to TRBD1 (5 bases). Per the germline V gene, CDR1 is DFQATT and CDR2 is SNEGSKA (reference sequence). The CDR3 consists of 11 residues. V was trimmed by 0 bases and J by 12 bases, leaving 11 bases between them.

The chain is built from TRBV7-9 and TRBJ1-6, with TRBD1 matching 7 bases. V trimming: 5 bases; J trimming: 10 bases; junction bases outside the gene matches: 8. The CDR3 length is 14 residues. The germline CDR1 and CDR2 sequences are SEHNR and FQNEAQ (reference sequence). The CDR3 here is CASSRQGVSSPLHF. Here the CDR3 DNA reads TGTGCCAGCAGCAGACAGGGAGTATCGTCACCCCTCCACTTT. The complete variable domain, with remaining parts taken from reference TRBV7-9 and TRBJ1-6, reads DTGVSQNPRHKITKRGQNVTFRCDPISEHNRLYWYRQTLGQGPEFLTYFQNEAQLEKSRLLSDRFSAERPKGSFSTLEIQRTEQGDSAMYLCASSRQGVSSPLHFGNGTRLTVT.

The chain joins TRBV6-6 to TRBJ1-2; D possibly corresponds to TRBD1 (5 bases). The germline V gene encodes CDR1 MNHNY and CDR2 SVGAGI (reference sequence). The CDR3 totals 14 residues. Trimming pared 5 bases from V and 7 bases from J, leaving 17 bases between. CDR3 coding DNA: TGTGCCAGCAGTCCCCGGGCAGGGTCGGGTGGCTACACCTTC. Amino acid sequence: CASSPRAGSGGYTF.

The V and J genes are TRBV19 and TRBJ1-2; 8 bases agree with TRBD1. V lost 7 bases, J lost 4 bases, and 11 bases stayed unmatched. CDR3 size: 15 residues. CDR1 and CDR2 from the germline V gene are LNHDA and SQIVND (reference sequence). The CDR3 nucleotides are TGTGCCAGTACCCCCCTGACAGGGGTTAGCTATGGCTACACCTTC. Its protein is CASTPLTGVSYGYTF.

V usage is TRBV19 and J usage is TRBJ1-5, with 9 positions matching TRBD1. V dropped 4 bases and J dropped 0; count of bases not matched to a gene: 4. CDR3 size: 16 residues. CDR1 LNHDA and CDR2 SQIVND come from the germline V gene (reference sequence). Here the CDR3 reads CASSKGQGYSNQPQHF. DNA of the CDR3: TGTGCCAGTAGTAAGGGACAGGGATATAGCAATCAGCCCCAGCATTTT.